This TCR beta chain is from a study of spatial heterogeneity in lung cancer (dated by TCRdb to the late 2010s). Context from the whole study: More beta-chain than alpha-chain transcripts were consistently detected, likely reflecting higher beta-chain transcript abundance. Both alpha and beta chains were TCR-sequenced in 200 to 250 tumor regions, 64 matched nontumor lung samples and some 56 PBMC samples obtained at surgery. In the raw uncorrected reads, each unique combination of TCR and UMI appeared more than ten times on average. TCR alpha and beta repertoires were quantitatively compared across multiple tumor regions, matched nontumor lung and blood in non-small cell lung cancer. TCR transcript counts in tumor regions correlated strongly with a T cell transcriptional module score from matched bulk RNA-seq. The study linked features of the TCR repertoire to counts of nonsynonymous mutations, which were determined by whole-exome sequencing of tumor tissue. The study at large found these results: Additional single-cell paired TCR alpha and beta sequencing was considered necessary to confirm, at a functional level, the hypothesis that regional TCRs recognize regional mutations. Counts of ubiquitous and regional expanded TCRs were found to correlate with counts of ubiquitous and regional nonsynonymous mutations, respectively. A correlation was observed between the number of expanded intratumoral alpha and beta TCRs and the tumor nonsynonymous mutation count. Estimated TCR-seq coverage of tumor T cells was only about 7.2% for alpha chains and around 14% for beta chains.

What the time point label conveys for this sample: sample taken at primary tumor resection. The donors were more than 60 patients from the lung TRACERx cohort who had early-stage, untreated non-small cell lung cancer. For TCR sequencing, whole RNA was extracted from tumor and nontumor lung tissue, or from cryopreserved PBMC samples, and no cell sorting was done. Only patients with enough RNA available from two or more tumor regions were chosen for TCR sequencing. A lung pathologist reviewed the tumor and adjacent nontumor lung specimens before the specimens were selected. This clonotype was detected ten times or more. Its target antigen remains unknown. The junction does not match germline at one end; this may be a read error. Library construction relied on 5' RACE. Sequencing was performed on a NextSeq 500. To allow correction of PCR and sequencing errors, the TCR library protocol tagged every TCR cDNA molecule with a unique molecular identifier. Under the source paper's analysis protocol: Decombinator tools were used for TCR identification, UMI-based error correction and CDR3 extraction. Expanded TCRs were defined as those above a frequency of 2 per 1,000, corresponding to the top 1% of the tumor frequency distribution. Expanded tumor TCRs were classed as regional if statistically deemed absent (corrected P<0.05) from at least one tumor region, otherwise ubiquitous. Each repertoire was subsampled 100 times to 5,000 TCRs, after which Renyi diversity was computed with the R vegan package. To build CDR3 similarity networks, amino acid triplet string-kernel similarity was used, and CDR3s were connected when their pairwise similarity was above 0.82. TCRdb reprocessing: public reads trimmed at Q25 with fastp, clones called with MiXCR, in-frame beta chains kept. Under each unique CDR3 protein, matching rows form one entry showing the most common genes and DNA. What appears here as the V and J calls and clone size reflects TCRdb's work, not the paper's. This sample has 6,000 or so distinct CDR3 sequences in its table, and 7.5% to 8% of those were observed once. The top ten clonotypes cover around 27% of the sample.

From the cysteine up to the phenylalanine, the CDR3 has a length of 13 residues. Only the CDR3 region is kept as DNA, spanning 39 bases read in frame from base 1. The germline V gene (reference sequence) sets CDR1 to DFQATT and CDR2 to SNEGSKA. The TCR was taken from a female donor with early-stage non-small cell lung cancer. Recombination connected TRBV20-1 to TRBJ1-4; 12 bases in between match TRBD1. The source material was lung tumor tissue, sampled at surgery. Here the CDR3 is given as CSARGTGGEKLFF. In nucleotides, the sequence is TGCAGTGCCAGAGGGACAGGGGGCGAAAAACTGTTTTTT.